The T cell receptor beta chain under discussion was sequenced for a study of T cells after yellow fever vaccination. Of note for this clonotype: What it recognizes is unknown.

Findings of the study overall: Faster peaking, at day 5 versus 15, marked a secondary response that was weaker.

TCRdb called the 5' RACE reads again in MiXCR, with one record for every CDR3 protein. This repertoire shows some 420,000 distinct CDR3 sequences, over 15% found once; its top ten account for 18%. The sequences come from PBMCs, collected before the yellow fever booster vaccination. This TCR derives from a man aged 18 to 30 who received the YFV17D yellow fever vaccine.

The CDR3 region is CASSRLPPPSGGADTQYF. The CDR3, as DNA: TGTGCCAGCAGCCGACTCCCCCCACCTAGCGGGGGGGCAGATACGCAGTATTTT. The chain recombines TRBV6-5 with TRBJ2-3; 12 nucleotides agree with TRBD2. Germline V gene data show CDR1 as MNHEY and CDR2 as SVGAGI. The CDR3 spans 18 residues. Trimming at V came to 6 bases and at J to 4 bases, leaving 14 bases not matched to a gene.